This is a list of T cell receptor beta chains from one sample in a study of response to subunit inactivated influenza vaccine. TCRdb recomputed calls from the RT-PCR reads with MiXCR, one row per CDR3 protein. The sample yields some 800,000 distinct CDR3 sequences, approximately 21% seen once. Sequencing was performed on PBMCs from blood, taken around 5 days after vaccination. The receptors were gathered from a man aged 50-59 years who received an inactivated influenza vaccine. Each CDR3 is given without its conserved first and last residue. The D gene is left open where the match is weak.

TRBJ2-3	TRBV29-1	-	SVLNLVGRNTDTQY
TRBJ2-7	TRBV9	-	ASSPSPGIAYEQY
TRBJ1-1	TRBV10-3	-	AMQGHSTEAF
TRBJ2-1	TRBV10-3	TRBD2	AIGLAGDNEQF
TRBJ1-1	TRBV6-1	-	ASSEALPDTEAF
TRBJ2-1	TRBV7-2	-	ASSLVLGWRNEQF
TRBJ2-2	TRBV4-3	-	ASSQEYSRDTGELF
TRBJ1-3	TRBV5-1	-	ASSLNSGNTIY
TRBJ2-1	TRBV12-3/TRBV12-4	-	ASSFPGLGYNEQF
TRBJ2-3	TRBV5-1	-	ASSGDKGLLEEGTDTQY
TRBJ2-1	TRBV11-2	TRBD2	ASSLGLAGGGFYNEQF
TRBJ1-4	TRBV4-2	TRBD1	ASSLTGVVEKLF
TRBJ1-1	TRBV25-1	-	ASSKGQNTEAF
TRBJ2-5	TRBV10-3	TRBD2	AISESGSGGQETQY
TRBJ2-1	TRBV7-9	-	ASSPPSGGNEQF
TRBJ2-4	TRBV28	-	ATRSGSAVQNIQY
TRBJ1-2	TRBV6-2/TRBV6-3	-	ASSYDGYGYT
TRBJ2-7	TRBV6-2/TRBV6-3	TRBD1	ASSFHRGSYEQY
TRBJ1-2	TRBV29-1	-	SVVGRTGAQGYT
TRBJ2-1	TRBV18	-	ASSLAQSSYNEQF
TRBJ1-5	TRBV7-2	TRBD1	ASSPDRGREQPQH
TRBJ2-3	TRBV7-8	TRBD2	ASSSLSGGGTDTQY
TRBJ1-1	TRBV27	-	ASKSFRAGRNTEAF
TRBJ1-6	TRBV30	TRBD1	AWRRDRGHSEWNSPLH
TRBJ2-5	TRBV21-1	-	ASSKFAAGDHQETQY
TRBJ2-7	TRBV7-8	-	ASSLEGRALSEQY
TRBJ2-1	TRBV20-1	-	SASRGSLNEQF
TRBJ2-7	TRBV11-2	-	ASSLFMDEQY
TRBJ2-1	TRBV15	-	ATSRLYDEQF
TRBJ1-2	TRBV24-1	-	ASSDEQGSGYT
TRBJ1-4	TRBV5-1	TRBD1	ASRTGASTNEKLF
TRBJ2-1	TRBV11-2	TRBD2	ASSRGLAAGTEQF
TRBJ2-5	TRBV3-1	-	ASSQGWLYQETQY
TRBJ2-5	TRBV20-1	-	SARDLGAGRTQETQY
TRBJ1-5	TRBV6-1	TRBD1	ASSPVGTGAKQPQH
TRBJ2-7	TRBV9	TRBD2	ASSVLGLAGVREQY
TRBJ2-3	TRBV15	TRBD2	ATSRELILAGGTQY
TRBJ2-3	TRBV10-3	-	AISRNYEITDTQY
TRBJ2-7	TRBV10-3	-	AISLGGPSYEQY
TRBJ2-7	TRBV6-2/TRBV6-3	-	ASSPLRTVEQY